The next 24 T cell receptor beta chains were all read from a single sample in a study of T cells in Graves' hyperthyroidism and ophthalmopathy. What was amplified from RNA transcripts were TCR beta CDR3 regions. The study used the HTBI primer set for a first-round RT-PCR of the TCR CDR3. One entry per CDR3 protein, called by TCRdb with MiXCR from the multiplex PCR reads. This table has about 640,000 distinct CDR3 sequences, less than 25% appearing once. The sequenced sample consisted of blood. Receptor source: a man younger than 45 with Graves' ophthalmopathy.

This clonotype showed up just once. The chain employs TRBV4-3 and TRBJ2-6; D gene unclear. Trimming cost V 0 bases and J 2 bases, with 8 bases left between them. This CDR3 has 16 amino acids. Germline V gene lookup returns CDR1 LGHNA and CDR2 YSLEER. DNA for the CDR3: TGCGCCAGCAGCCAAGATCCCAGAGCTGGGGCCAACGTCCTGACTTTC. The encoded protein is CASSQDPRAGANVLTF.

This clonotype has ten or more counts. J is TRBJ2-7 and V is TRBV2, with D uncertain. The CDR3 spans 14 residues. V lost 6 bases to trimming and J lost 2 bases, with 14 bases between them. The germline CDR1 and CDR2 sequences are SNHLY and FYNNEI. The CDR3: CASSDGRSAYEQYF. DNA of the CDR3: TGTGCCAGCAGCGACGGACGGTCGGCCTACGAGCAGTACTTC.

This chain joins TRBV24-1 and TRBJ2-3; 8 bases line up with TRBD2. Per germline, CDR1 KGHDR and CDR2 SFDVKD. With 7 bases clipped from V and 5 bases from J, the junction kept 10 bases outside the gene matches. The CDR3 has 15 amino acids. The CDR3 bases are TGTGCCACCAGCTTCCCGGGACTAGGAGGAGATACGCAGTATTTT. The encoded protein is CATSFPGLGGDTQYF.

The V gene is TRBV7-9, the J gene TRBJ2-1, with D perhaps matching TRBD2 (5 bases). The CDR3 is made up of 12 amino acids. V gave up 6 bases and J gave up 7 bases, with 10 bases separating them. Germline CDR1 SEHNR, CDR2 FQNEAQ (reference sequence). CDR3 bases: TGTGCCAGCAGGGGTAGCGCAAATGAGCAGTTCTTC. Its protein product is CASRGSANEQFF. Variable domain in full (rest from reference TRBV7-9 and TRBJ2-1): DTGVSQNPRHKITKRGQNVTFRCDPISEHNRLYWYRQTLGQGPEFLTYFQNEAQLEKSRLLSDRFSAERPKGSFSTLEIQRTEQGDSAMYLCASRGSANEQFFGPGTRLTVL.

J is TRBJ2-7 and V is TRBV19; 10 positions match TRBD1. The V gene end was trimmed by 5 bases and the J gene end by 2 bases; junction bases not matched to a gene: 6. Germline loops: CDR1 LNHDA, CDR2 SQIVND (reference sequence). This CDR3 is 15 amino acids long. CDR3 in DNA: TGTGCCAGTAGTTCCTGGGACAGGGGAGCCTACGAGCAGTACTTC. Amino acid sequence: CASSSWDRGAYEQYF.

In this sample, this clonotype turned up once. The chain employs TRBV28 and TRBJ1-4, with TRBD1 matching over 10 bases. J lost 8 bases, V lost 3 bases, and 18 bases had no gene match. There are 19 residues in the CDR3. Germline-derived CDR1 and CDR2 are MDHEN and SYDVKM. The CDR3 sequence: CASSFFGTGVSMLGEKLFF. The CDR3 nucleotides read TGTGCCAGCAGTTTCTTCGGGACAGGGGTTTCTATGCTTGGCGAAAAACTGTTTTTT.

The sample holds many counts of this clonotype. The V gene is TRBV20-1, the J gene TRBJ2-5, with no clear D. The CDR3 is 13 residues long. V lost 0 bases to trimming and J lost 9 bases, with 14 bases between them. In germline, CDR1 is DFQATT, CDR2 SNEGSKA (reference sequence). The CDR3, as DNA: TGCAGTGCTAGAGATCTGGAGCGCCTCCCCCAGTACTTC. Its protein is CSARDLERLPQYF.

This clonotype was picked up a small number of times. This sequence joins TRBV6-1 and TRBJ1-1, with no clear D. CDR3 size: 13 residues. The germline V gene has CDR1 MNHNS and CDR2 SASEGT. V was pared by 5 bases and J by 3 bases, with 10 bases between. CDR3 sequence: CASSRIADTEAFF. CDR3 coding DNA: TGTGCCAGCAGTCGCATAGCGGACACTGAAGCTTTCTTT.

The chain links TRBV14 to TRBJ2-3; weak D call: TRBD2 (6 bases). In germline, CDR1 is SGHDN, CDR2 FVKESK. This CDR3 has 19 amino acids. The germline V and J ends were trimmed by 1 base and 2 bases, with 22 bases remaining between them. CDR3: CASSQGLIAGRPHTDTQYF. In DNA form, the CDR3 reads TGTGCCAGCAGCCAAGGTTTAATCGCCGGGAGACCCCACACAGATACGCAGTATTTT.

The J gene is TRBJ2-5, the V gene TRBV6-5; TRBD1 is a possible D gene (6 bases). Germline loops: CDR1 MNHEY, CDR2 SVGAGI. V lost 2 bases, J lost 2 bases, and 12 bases lay in between. CDR3 size: 15 residues. For the CDR3, the DNA is TGTGCCAGCAGTTACCCTTCGACAGGACAAGAGACCCAGTACTTC. Protein product: CASSYPSTGQETQYF.

This clonotype has a count of ten or more. This chain connects TRBV2 to TRBJ2-3; unclear D gene. The CDR3 extends over 17 amino acids. Germline CDR1 is SNHLY and CDR2 is FYNNEI. V lost 1 base, J lost 0 bases, and 14 bases lay in between. This chain's CDR3 is CASSEVDGSSSTDTQYF. The CDR3 bases are TGTGCCAGCAGTGAAGTGGACGGCTCATCTAGCACAGATACGCAGTATTTT.

This clonotype was counted many times. The chain joins TRBV5-5 to TRBJ1-3, with D possibly matching TRBD1 (5 bases). The germline CDR1 and CDR2 sequences are SGHKS and YYEKEE (reference sequence). V was clipped by 1 base and J by 8 bases, with 19 bases between them. This CDR3 has 16 residues. The chain's CDR3 is CASSLLEAGSGHTIYF. CDR3 bases: TGTGCCAGCAGCTTGTTAGAAGCGGGGTCGGGGCACACCATATATTTT.

The chain carries TRBV12-3 or TRBV12-4 and TRBJ2-1, with 15 bases that match TRBD2. The CDR3 runs 15 residues. The ends lost 5 bases at V and 13 bases at J; junction bases unmatched: 9. CDR3 in amino acids: CASSRPGLAGGVQFF. The CDR3 DNA is TGTGCCAGCAGTCGCCCGGGACTAGCGGGAGGAGTCCAGTTCTTC.

The chain employs TRBV5-1 and TRBJ2-1; the match to TRBD2 covers 9 bases. The ends lost 3 bases at V and 9 bases at J; junction bases unmatched: 7. Germline loops: CDR1 SGHRS, CDR2 YFSETQ. CDR3 size: 14 residues. In DNA, the CDR3 is TGCGCCAGCAGCTACGGGACTAGCCTTGTTGAGCAGTTCTTC. Residues: CASSYGTSLVEQFF.

As to this clonotype: This likely comes from a read error, as the CDR3 has no conserved phenylalanine or tryptophan at its end. This chain links TRBV28 with TRBJ2-7, with D perhaps TRBD2 (6 bases). Germline CDR1 and CDR2: MDHEN and SYDVKM. The V and J ends lost 5 bases and 0 bases respectively, with 17 bases between them. This CDR3 comprises 16 residues. In DNA form, the CDR3 reads TGTGCCAGCAGTCAAAGGAGGGGCCTGAGCTCCTACGAGCAGTACCTC. Residues: CASSQRRGLSSYEQYL.

The J gene is TRBJ2-1, the V gene TRBV3-1; perhaps TRBD1 as D (5 bases). V lost 3 bases and J lost 5, with 11 bases in between. CDR3 length equals 14 residues. The V gene's germline CDR1 is LGHDT and CDR2 YNNKEL (reference sequence). The chain's CDR3 is CASSHRQTHNEQFF. The CDR3 bases are TGTGCCAGCAGCCACAGACAGACTCACAATGAGCAGTTCTTC.

The chain carries TRBV7-6 and TRBJ2-6; 7 positions match TRBD2. V gave up 2 bases and J gave up 0 bases; unmatched junction bases: 13. CDR3 length: 20 amino acids. The germline gives CDR1 SGHVS, CDR2 FNYEAQ. The CDR3 coding sequence is TGTGCCAGCAGCTTACTCGGTACGACTAGCTCTTACTCTGGGGCCAACGTCCTGACTTTC. This translates into CASSLLGTTSSYSGANVLTF.

This clonotype was observed many times. The chain joins TRBV10-3 to TRBJ2-5; weak D call: TRBD1 (5 bases). The CDR3 has 14 residues. V lost 2 bases and J lost 4, with 11 bases in between. From germline, CDR1 is ENHRY and CDR2 SYGVKD. The CDR3 sequence: CAISEMQGRETQYF. CDR3 nucleotides: TGTGCCATCAGTGAGATGCAGGGCCGAGAGACCCAGTACTTC.

This clonotype was counted between two and nine times. This sequence joins TRBV7-2 and TRBJ1-3, with D hard to call. The CDR3 has 14 amino acids. Germline CDR1 is SGHTA and CDR2 is FQGNSA. The V and J ends lost 5 bases and 2 bases respectively, with 10 bases between them. DNA of the CDR3: TGTGCCAGCAGCCCCGCGACCACTGGAAACACCATATATTTT. It is translated as CASSPATTGNTIYF.

The genes are TRBV3-1 and TRBJ2-7; D is uncertain. V was shortened by 2 bases and J by 5 bases, with 13 bases between the two germline ends. Germline loops: CDR1 LGHDT, CDR2 YNNKEL (reference sequence). The length of the CDR3 is 14 residues. CDR3 in amino acids: CASSQHRTADEQYF. The CDR3 nucleotides are TGTGCCAGCAGCCAACACCGGACGGCTGACGAGCAGTACTTC.

In this sample, this clonotype turned up a few times. The rearrangement links TRBV7-9 to TRBJ2-7, with D maybe TRBD1 (6 bases). CDR3 length equals 17 residues. V lost 4 bases, J lost 2 bases, and 21 bases lay in between. Germline V gene lookup returns CDR1 SEHNR and CDR2 FQNEAQ (reference sequence). The DNA for the CDR3 is TGTGCCAGCAGCTCACCGGGACACCAAACGTCAGCCTACGAGCAGTACTTC. It encodes CASSSPGHQTSAYEQYF.

The chain employs TRBV20-1 and TRBJ2-5; 8 nucleotides align to TRBD2. The germline CDR1 and CDR2 sequences are DFQATT and SNEGSKA (reference sequence). CDR3 size: 14 residues. The junction had 11 bases not matched to a gene; V was cut back by 6 bases and J by 5 bases. CDR3 coding DNA: TGCAGTGCCCTATATGGGAGCGGGGGTGAGACCCAGTACTTC. Translated: CSALYGSGGETQYF.

This clonotype has a handful of counts. This chain links TRBV6-5 with TRBJ2-5, with D perhaps matching TRBD2 (6 bases). In germline, CDR1 is MNHEY, CDR2 SVGAGI. The V and J ends lost 0 bases and 11 bases respectively, with 16 bases between them. This CDR3 spans 14 amino acids. CDR3 sequence: CASSYSSAGRNQYF. The CDR3 DNA sequence: TGTGCCAGCAGTTACTCATCCGCGGGGAGGAATCAGTACTTC.

V is TRBV5-1 and J is TRBJ2-1, with 15 bases that match TRBD2. The CDR3 extends over 19 amino acids. The germline CDR1 and CDR2 sequences are SGHRS and YFSETQ. Losses at the gene ends were 9 bases for V and 4 bases for J; bases not matched to a gene: 17. The CDR3 region has the DNA TGCGCCACCAGAGCGGGATGGGGACTAGCGGGAGGTGGATACAATGAGCAGTTCTTC. Residues: CATRAGWGLAGGGYNEQFF.